What follows is one T cell receptor beta chain and its context. It has no known antigen specificity. The sample holds no much larger clone one base away, and base qualities are not on file. The trial excluded patients who had a history of autoimmune disease or were on systemic immunosuppression. Peripheral blood for TCR sequencing was collected from all dose cohorts at baseline, on cycle 4 day 1, and on cycle 7 day 1. The samples were drawn from a first-in-human, open-label, multicenter phase I dose-escalation trial of ivuxolimab. The trial enrolled adults with locally advanced or metastatic head and neck squamous cell, hepatocellular, melanoma or renal cell carcinoma. Before TCR sequencing, CD4+ T cells and CD8+ T cells were sorted from peripheral blood as separate populations. Looking up the germline V gene yields CDR1 MGHRA and CDR2 YSYEKL. The CDR3 sequence holds 14 residues, the cysteine and phenylalanine included. Solely the CDR3 DNA is kept, with 42 bases framed from the first base. V is pared back by 1 base and J by 1 base, with 7 bases lying between the germline termini.

This entry comes from a study of OX40 agonist ivuxolimab in advanced cancers. Study-level background: Ivuxolimab was a fully human IgG2 agonistic monoclonal antibody targeting the costimulatory receptor OX40 (CD134). Intravenous ivuxolimab was administered to patients every 2 weeks at six dose levels: 0.01, 0.1, 0.3, 1.5, 3 and 10 mg/kg. Of the 50 or so patients in dose escalation, approximately 20 had hepatocellular carcinoma, roughly 15 had melanoma, 9 had renal cell carcinoma and 9 had head and neck cancer. In the dose-escalation cohort, 82.7% of patients were male, and the mean age was around 60 years, with a range of about 23 to 90. Patients were allowed to have had prior anti-PD-1, anti-PD-L1 or anti-CTLA-4 therapy, and approximately 40% of the dose-escalation patients had previously received checkpoint inhibitors. Partial responses occurred in three dose-escalation patients, of whom one had hepatocellular carcinoma and two had cutaneous melanoma. Peripheral TCRbeta sequencing aimed to test whether ivuxolimab altered TCR sequence diversity and caused clonal T-cell expansion. The paper covers the monotherapy dose-escalation part of the phase I ivuxolimab trial, which included N of about 50 patients. What the authors observed across the whole study: At doses of 0.1 to 3.0 mg/kg, clonal expansion of both CD4+ and CD8+ T cells in blood was seen between baseline and week 6. The antigen specificity of the clonally expanded peripheral T cells was not determined. After ivuxolimab, more expanded clones were found on average in CD8+ T cells than in CD4+ T cells. Low levels of normalized T-cell clonal expansion were also shown by some nonresponding patients. In the 0.1-3.0 mg/kg groups, partial responders had among the lowest normalized peripheral clonal expansion, particularly in CD8+ T cells.

For sequencing of the TCRbeta CDR3 region, genomic DNA was extracted from the sorted cells. The immunoSEQ Assay was used for sequencing of TCRbeta CDR3 regions. This is the immuneACCESS table as TCRdb keeps it, with only in-frame sequences that have V and J called. A part of the clones is gone; compared with another copy, unresolved V genes explain less than half, and the rest is unexplained. The table for this sample lists 10,000 to 12,000 clones; around 79% of them were counted only once. The ten largest make up approximately 20% of the sample. The sequence was obtained from an adult with an advanced solid tumor such as melanoma, head and neck, liver or kidney cancer. The chain is made from TRBV4-1 and TRBJ1-1, with the D gene call left open. The sample consisted of CD4+ or CD8+ T cells sorted from blood, taken in a trial of the OX40 agonist ivuxolimab. The DNA sequence is as follows: TGCGCCAGCAGCCAAGCGCTTGGGAACACTGAAGCTTTCTTT. It encodes CASSQALGNTEAFF.